This is a list of T cell receptor beta chains from one sample in a study of cytomegalovirus exposure and HLA in healthy donors. Using immunoSEQ multiplex PCR, the repertoire was profiled, and TCRdb retains in-frame clones only, with some absent. This sample has under 50,000 clones, with about 93% found just once. Sequencing used PBMCs. These receptors were obtained from a woman aged 18-29 years in good health and CMV-seropositive. Both conserved end residues are part of each CDR3. The D gene is left open where the match is weak. Size tells how often a clone was seen (once, few, many) or the class of an expanded clone, and some rows leave it out.

j_gene | v_gene | abundance | d_gene | CDR3nt | CDR3aa
TRBJ1-5 | TRBV19 | - | - | TGTGCCAGTAGTATAATGGAGAATAGCAATCAGCCCCAGCATTTT | CASSIMENSNQPQHF
TRBJ2-5 | TRBV2 | - | TRBD2 | TGTGCCAGCAGTGAAAGAGACGGAGCGGGAGGCTTCTTTGCCCACCAAGAGACCCAGTACTTC | CASSERDGAGGFFAHQETQYF
TRBJ2-1 | TRBV30 | - | TRBD2 | TGTGCCTGGAGCCGGGGGGGGACCTTCGCCTACTACAATGAGCAGTTCTTC | CAWSRGGTFAYYNEQFF
TRBJ2-7 | TRBV5-5 | - | - | TGTGCCAGCAGCTTGCCAGGGTCTGGAGAGCAGTACTTC | CASSLPGSGEQYF
TRBJ2-1 | TRBV5-6 | - | TRBD2 | TGTGCCAGCAGCTTGTGGGGACTAGCGGGCCGTGACAATGAGCAGTTCTTC | CASSLWGLAGRDNEQFF
TRBJ1-6 | TRBV9 | - | - | TGTGCCAGCAGCGAAACAGGGTCGGGTTCACCCCTCCACTTT | CASSETGSGSPLHF
TRBJ2-1 | TRBV4-2 | - | - | TGTGCCAGCAGCCAAGAGGGCGGTGGAGGCAAGCGGCAGTTCTTC | CASSQEGGGGKRQFF
TRBJ2-7 | TRBV2 | - | - | TGTGCCAGCAGTGAACCTGGCAGGGACTACGAGCAGTACTTC | CASSEPGRDYEQYF
TRBJ2-7 | TRBV28 | - | - | TGTGCCAGCAGTCCCAGGGGGGTTGGGGAAATGTGGGGCGAGCAGTACTTC | CASSPRGVGEMWGEQYF
TRBJ1-1 | TRBV29-1 | - | - | TGCAGCGTTGAAGAGGGAATAGGGGCCATGAACACTGAAGCTTTCTTT | CSVEEGIGAMNTEAFF
TRBJ1-5 | TRBV4-3 | - | - | TGCGCCAGCAGCCAAGATCGCGGGCAGGTATATCAGCCCCAGCATTTT | CASSQDRGQVYQPQHF
TRBJ2-1 | TRBV19 | - | TRBD2 | TGTGCCAGTAGTATCGGTGCGGGAGTTCGGAATGAGCAGTTCTTC | CASSIGAGVRNEQFF
TRBJ2-5 | TRBV11-1 | - | - | TGTGCCAGCAGCTATGACTGGCAGGGCCAAGAGACCCAGTACTTC | CASSYDWQGQETQYF
TRBJ2-7 | TRBV11-3 | - | TRBD2 | TGTGCCAGCAGCACACTAGCGGGAGGTTACGAGCAGTACTTC | CASSTLAGGYEQYF
TRBJ2-1 | TRBV9 | - | TRBD2 | TGTGCCAGCAGCGTAGCGGGGGGGAATGAGCAGTTCTTC | CASSVAGGNEQFF
TRBJ2-7 | TRBV11-2 | once | TRBD2 | TGTGCCAGCAGCAAGACTAGCGGGAGAACCGAGCAGTACTTC | CASSKTSGRTEQYF
TRBJ1-1 | TRBV2 | - | - | TGTGCCAGCCTCCAGGGGAGGGGGAACACTGAAGCTTTCTTT | CASLQGRGNTEAFF
TRBJ1-2 | TRBV5-1 | - | TRBD1 | TGCGCCAGCAGCTCCACCATCACAGGGGCCCCCACTAACTATGGCTACACCTTC | CASSSTITGAPTNYGYTF
TRBJ2-3 | TRBV29-1 | - | TRBD2 | TGCAGCGTGGAGCTAGCGGGAGGGCCCGATACGCAGTATTTT | CSVELAGGPDTQYF
TRBJ2-7 | TRBV28 | once | TRBD1 | TGTGCCAGCAGTTTAAGCGGGACAGGGGGCGACGAGCAGTACTTC | CASSLSGTGGDEQYF
TRBJ1-4 | TRBV7-2 | - | TRBD1 | TGTGCCAGCAGCTCGACAGGGGAAAAACTGTTTTTT | CASSSTGEKLFF
TRBJ1-2 | TRBV6-1 | - | - | TGTGCCAGCAGTGAACTTACGGAGGTTGAAGGCTACACCTTC | CASSELTEVEGYTF
TRBJ2-7 | TRBV7-3 | - | - | TGTGCCAGCAGCTTACGTCTAGACTCCTACGAGCAGTACTTC | CASSLRLDSYEQYF
TRBJ1-6 | TRBV27 | - | - | TGTGCCAGCAGCTCCCGTCAGGGGCCCAATTCACCCCTCCACTTT | CASSSRQGPNSPLHF
TRBJ1-4 | TRBV25-1 | - | - | TGTGCCAGCAGTGGTGCGTCTAATGAAAAACTGTTTTTT | CASSGASNEKLFF
TRBJ1-2 | TRBV28 | - | - | TGTGCCAGCACCTTGGGGCGCGAATATGGCTACACCTTC | CASTLGREYGYTF
TRBJ2-5 | TRBV15 | - | TRBD2 | TGTGCCACCAGCAGAGATCTGGGTTTAGGACTAGCGGCAAGGGAGACCCAGTACTTC | CATSRDLGLGLAARETQYF
TRBJ1-1 | TRBV19 | once | - | TGTGCCAGTAGGGGGCGCACTGAAGCTTTCTTT | CASRGRTEAFF